What follows is one T cell receptor beta chain and its context. Antigen specificity is unknown. This CDR3 region has 14 residues. CDR1 is GTSNPN and CDR2 is SVGIG in the germline V gene (reference sequence). V was clipped by 4 bases and J by 4 bases, with 14 bases between them. Repertoires were generated with immunoSEQ multiplex PCR, while TCRdb's copy carries only in-frame clones and drops some. The sample lists under 100,000 clones, about 96% occurring once. These donors were members of the roughly 110-subject validation cohort, a group separate from the approximately 670-subject first cohort. These data are taken from a study of cytomegalovirus exposure and HLA in healthy donors. Across the study: It was reported in a later analysis that the same platform had been used for the 90 to 150 validation repertoires as for the 666 first-cohort repertoires.

Whole-study results and caveats: In vitro work confirmed that a few CMV-associated chains recognize CMV antigens. Cytomegalovirus-associated status was assigned to some 160 TCR beta chains.

The sample comprised PBMCs. The sequence was obtained from a woman under 30 in good health and CMV-seronegative. The J gene is TRBJ2-1, the V gene TRBV30; possible D gene TRBD2, 5 bases. The CDR3 reads CAWISDSLYNEQFF. For the CDR3, the DNA is TGTGCCTGGATTTCGGACTCCCTATACAATGAGCAGTTCTTC. Full variable domain (missing parts from reference TRBV30 and TRBJ2-1): SQTIHQWPATLVQPVGSPLSLECTVEGTSNPNLYWYRQAAGRGLQLLFYSVGIGQISSEVPQNLSASRPQDRQFILSSKKLLLSDSGFYLCAWISDSLYNEQFFGPGTRLTVL.